Given below is one T cell receptor beta chain in context. This clonotype turned up a few times. No antigen is known for it. Base-call qualities are not available, and no considerably larger clone is one nucleotide away. This specimen belongs to a study of T cell repertoires in cytomegalovirus infection (dated by TCRdb to the late 2010s). Study-wide context: Donor HLA type was relevant to the analysis, because carriage of CMV infection together with the matching HLA type was indicated by public TCR beta signatures.

These reads were obtained on an Illumina HiSeq 1500. The raw public reads went through TCRdb reprocessing: fastp at Q25, MiXCR clone calling, in-frame beta chains kept. All rows with the same CDR3 protein become a single entry with the most common DNA and genes. Counted in this sample were more than 650,000 distinct CDR3 sequences; 35% to 40% of them appeared once. The ten largest account for 2.5% to 3% of the sample. Results the study describes overall, beyond this receptor: The ex vivo response was dominated by HLA-C-restricted CMV-specific TCR beta clonotypes, which also provided the single most frequent clonotype in two of eight donors. Cumulative frequency of public TCR beta family members discriminated carriers of CMV infection plus the relevant HLA type in this cohort and an independent approximately 370-donor cohort.

V is clipped by 3 bases and J by 3 bases, and the sequence between their germline boundaries is 7 bases long. From its cysteine to its phenylalanine, the CDR3 spans 12 amino acids. The only DNA kept is the CDR3, 36 bases in frame from the first base. The germline V gene (reference sequence) yields DFQATT for CDR1 and SNEGSKA for CDR2. This receptor chain uses TRBV20-1 and TRBJ2-3, with the D gene call left open. The receptor comes from a human donor in good health (CMV status not recorded). Some clones in this sample may be carry-over from other donors' samples. The sequenced material came from PBMCs. The CDR3 protein: CSARTVTDTQYF. The base sequence is TGCAGTGCTAGGACTGTAACAGATACGCAGTATTTT.